A selection of T cell receptor beta chains follows, all from one sample in a study of blood T cell repertoires in COVID-19. The data were produced by immunoSEQ multiplex PCR, yet TCRdb's version contains in-frame clones alone and is incomplete. Among hundreds of thousands of clones listed, more than 75% were seen once. Sequenced input: PBMCs or T cells enriched from blood (not recorded which). These receptors came from a man in his forties in a cohort exposed to, infected with or recovered from COVID-19 (not recorded which). Both conserved end residues are part of each CDR3. D genes are given only for firm matches. Clone size, where shown, is once, few, many, or a class for clones that have expanded.

abundance	d_gene	v_gene	j_gene	CDR3nt	CDR3aa
NA	TRBD1	TRBV5-4	TRBJ1-2	TGTGCCAGCAGCCCCAGACAGGGAGGCTATGGCTACACCTTC	CASSPRQGGYGYTF
NA	NA	TRBV11-2	TRBJ1-4	TGTGCCAGCAGCTTCCGGGAACCACCCGGTGAAAAACTGTTTTTT	CASSFREPPGEKLFF
NA	NA	TRBV28	TRBJ1-3	TGTGCCAGCAGCTCTTCAGGGATTGGGAACACCATATATTTT	CASSSSGIGNTIYF
NA	NA	TRBV19	TRBJ2-7	TGTGCCAGTAGTATAAATTCCCGGGAGAGGAGCTCCTACGAGCAGTACTTC	CASSINSRERSSYEQYF
NA	TRBD1	TRBV15	TRBJ2-1	TGTGCCACCAGCGCCGGACAGGGGATGGGTCATGAGCAGTTCTTC	CATSAGQGMGHEQFF
NA	NA	TRBV3-1/TRBV3-2	TRBJ2-3	TGTGCCAGCAGCCAAAAAACTGGGTCTAGCGGCACAGATACGCAGTATTTT	CASSQKTGSSGTDTQYF
NA	NA	TRBV9	TRBJ1-1	TGTGCCAGCAGCCCCTGGGGCTCGAACACTGAAGCTTTCTTT	CASSPWGSNTEAFF
NA	TRBD2	TRBV18	TRBJ2-7	TGTGCCAGCTCACCGTTACTAGCGGGCACCTACGAGCAGTACTTC	CASSPLLAGTYEQYF
NA	TRBD1	TRBV11-2	TRBJ2-4	TGTGCCAGCAGCTACTCAGGGGGCGAGAGGGACATTCAGTACTTC	CASSYSGGERDIQYF
NA	TRBD1	TRBV11-2	TRBJ2-1	TGTGCCAGCAGCTTATCCTGGACAGGGTGGGGTGAGCAGTTCTTC	CASSLSWTGWGEQFF
few	NA	TRBV30	TRBJ2-6	TGTGCCTGGACCCGTAGGGCCAACGTCCTGACTTTC	CAWTRRANVLTF
few	TRBD1	TRBV5-1	TRBJ2-7	TGCGCCAGCATTCAAGCCCCGGGACAGAACTACGAGCAGTACTTC	CASIQAPGQNYEQYF
NA	TRBD1	TRBV7-9	TRBJ1-4	TGTGCCAGCAGCTTAGTGAGGACAGGGGGCAGAGAAAAACTGTTTTTT	CASSLVRTGGREKLFF
NA	NA	TRBV5-4	TRBJ1-6	TGTGCCAGCAGTCCGGACCGGGGTAATGATTCACCCCTCCACTTT	CASSPDRGNDSPLHF
NA	TRBD1	TRBV2	TRBJ2-1	TGTGCCAGCAGGGTAGCCGGGACAGGGGGCTATAGTGAGCAGTTCTTC	CASRVAGTGGYSEQFF
NA	NA	TRBV27	TRBJ2-2	TGTGCCAGCAGGAAGGGACAACCGAACACCGGGGAGCTGTTTTTT	CASRKGQPNTGELFF
NA	TRBD2	TRBV6-4	TRBJ2-3	TGTGCCAGCCGGCCGGGACTAGACACAGATACGCAGTATTTT	CASRPGLDTDTQYF
NA	NA	TRBV20-1	TRBJ1-4	TGCAGTGCTAGAGTCAGGGAGGGACTGTTTTTT	CSARVREGLFF
once	NA	TRBV5-1	TRBJ2-1	TGCGCCAGCACCCTGTACAATGAGCAGTTCTTC	CASTLYNEQFF
NA	NA	TRBV28	TRBJ1-1	TGTGCCAGCAGTTCCGGACAGCACACTGAAGCTTTCTTT	CASSSGQHTEAFF
NA	NA	TRBV5-4	TRBJ1-1	TGTGCCAGCAGCTTGGCCGTGAACACTGAAGCTTTCTTT	CASSLAVNTEAFF
NA	TRBD1	TRBV18	TRBJ1-4	TGTGCCAGCTCACTACCCTCCGGGACAGCATATGAAAAACTGTTTTTT	CASSLPSGTAYEKLFF
once	NA	TRBV6-1	TRBJ1-5	TGTGCCAGCAGTGTTACAGGGTGGCAGCCCCAGCATTTT	CASSVTGWQPQHF
once	NA	TRBV11-3	TRBJ2-1	TGTGCCAGCAGCTACGCGAGCTCCTACAATGAGCAGTTCTTC	CASSYASSYNEQFF
NA	TRBD1	TRBV7-6	TRBJ2-2	TGTGCCAGCAGCTACGGGACAGGGTCAGGGGAGCTGTTTTTT	CASSYGTGSGELFF
NA	NA	TRBV24-1	TRBJ2-5	TGTGCCACCAGTGGGCACGAAGAGACCCAGTACTTC	CATSGHEETQYF
NA	NA	TRBV28	TRBJ1-6	TGTGCCAGCTCAAGTTTCAGAGGGCTTTCACCCCTCCACTTT	CASSSFRGLSPLHF
NA	TRBD1	TRBV30	TRBJ2-2	TGTGCCTACATCCGGGACAGTCTCAACACCGGGGAGCTGTTTTTT	CAYIRDSLNTGELFF
NA	TRBD1	TRBV5-1	TRBJ1-2	TGCGCCAGCAGCTTGAGACAGGGAATGGGTTATGGCTACACCTTC	CASSLRQGMGYGYTF
NA	TRBD1	TRBV2	TRBJ2-7	TGTGCCAGCAGTCCGGGACAGGGAGTTTACGAGCAGTACTTC	CASSPGQGVYEQYF
NA	TRBD1	TRBV9	TRBJ2-6	TGTGCCAGCAGCGTAGAACCGACAGGGGGCTCTGGGGCCAACGTCCTGACTTTC	CASSVEPTGGSGANVLTF
NA	TRBD1	TRBV2	TRBJ2-6	TGTGCCAGCAGGTCCCGGGACAGTCCTGGGGCCAACGTCCTGACTTTC	CASRSRDSPGANVLTF
few	NA	TRBV11-2	TRBJ1-2	TGTGCCAGCAGCTTGCTGACAGACCGATACAACTATGGCTACACCTTC	CASSLLTDRYNYGYTF
NA	TRBD2	TRBV5-1	TRBJ2-1	TGCGCCAGCAGCTCCCAACCTAGCGGGAGTTTGAATGAGCAGTTCTTC	CASSSQPSGSLNEQFF
NA	NA	TRBV7-3	TRBJ2-2	TGTGCCAGCAGCATAGGCTTTTGGCGGACACCACTTAACACCGGGGAGCTGTTTTTT	CASSIGFWRTPLNTGELFF
NA	NA	TRBV5-4	TRBJ1-6	TGTGCCAGCAGCTTGGAACAGGGTAATTCACCCCTCCACTTT	CASSLEQGNSPLHF
few	NA	TRBV23-1	TRBJ2-2	TGCGCCCCACAGGGATTTTCGAACCCCGGGGAGCTGTTTTTT	CAPQGFSNPGELFF
few	NA	TRBV5-1	TRBJ1-1	TGCGCCAGCAGCTTGGGTCCAGGGGAGAACACTGAAGCTTTCTTT	CASSLGPGENTEAFF
NA	TRBD1	TRBV19	TRBJ1-2	TGTGCCAGTAGTTTGCAGGGGGCGGACTATGGCTACACCTTC	CASSLQGADYGYTF
NA	TRBD2	TRBV30	TRBJ2-1	TGTGCCTGGAGTGTCGGGGCTAGCGGGAGTAATGAGCAGTTCTTC	CAWSVGASGSNEQFF